A selection of T cell receptor beta chains follows, all from one sample in a study of blood T cell repertoires in COVID-19. Assay used: immunoSEQ multiplex PCR; TCRdb lists only in-frame clones, some missing. This table holds approximately 60,000 clones, around 80% found once. Sequenced: peripheral blood. The source is a woman older than 75 with acute or convalescent COVID-19. Both conserved end residues are part of each CDR3. The D gene is left open where the match is weak. Not every row has a clone size; where given, it reads once, few, many or a size class.

V gene: TRBV3-1/TRBV3-2; J gene: TRBJ2-3; D gene: TRBD1; clone size: -; CDR3 DNA: TGTGCCAGCAGCCAGACAGGGATTGGGACAGATACGCAGTATTTT; CDR3 protein: CASSQTGIGTDTQYF
V gene: TRBV6-5; J gene: TRBJ1-2; D gene: TRBD1; clone size: -; CDR3 DNA: TGTGCCAGCACCCGGGACAGGGACTATGGCTACACCTTC; CDR3 protein: CASTRDRDYGYTF
V gene: TRBV5-4; J gene: TRBJ2-2; D gene: -; clone size: once; CDR3 DNA: TGTGCCAGCAGCTTGTCAACAAACACCGGGGAGCTGTTTTTT; CDR3 protein: CASSLSTNTGELFF
V gene: TRBV5-1; J gene: TRBJ2-7; D gene: TRBD2; clone size: -; CDR3 DNA: TGCGCCAGCAGCTTGACTAGCGGGAGCCCAGACGAGCAGTACTTC; CDR3 protein: CASSLTSGSPDEQYF
V gene: TRBV7-8; J gene: TRBJ1-3; D gene: -; clone size: -; CDR3 DNA: TGTGCCAGCAGCGTACAGGGACGTATCTCTGGAAACACCATATATTTT; CDR3 protein: CASSVQGRISGNTIYF
V gene: TRBV6-5; J gene: TRBJ2-3; D gene: TRBD2; clone size: -; CDR3 DNA: TGTGCCAGCAGACCAGGGACTAGCGGTCGAGATACGCAGTATTTT; CDR3 protein: CASRPGTSGRDTQYF
V gene: TRBV2; J gene: TRBJ1-1; D gene: -; clone size: -; CDR3 DNA: TGTGCCAGCAGTGAAAGCTTCGCGCAGAACACTGAAGCTTTCTTT; CDR3 protein: CASSESFAQNTEAFF
V gene: TRBV3-1/TRBV3-2; J gene: TRBJ1-2; D gene: TRBD1; clone size: -; CDR3 DNA: TGTGCCAGCAGCCACACAGGCGGCGGGGACAGGAGGACTAGGAGCTACACCTTC; CDR3 protein: CASSHTGGGDRRTRSYTF
V gene: TRBV27; J gene: TRBJ2-1; D gene: -; clone size: -; CDR3 DNA: TGTGCCAGCAGTCGGAATTCCCGGGGTGAGCAGTTCTTC; CDR3 protein: CASSRNSRGEQFF
V gene: TRBV19; J gene: TRBJ1-2; D gene: -; clone size: -; CDR3 DNA: TGTGCCAGTGGAAGGGGATATGGCTACACCTTC; CDR3 protein: CASGRGYGYTF
V gene: TRBV5-1; J gene: TRBJ1-1; D gene: -; clone size: -; CDR3 DNA: TGCGCCAGCAGCTTGATATTTGACAGTTTTGGCACTGAAGCTTTCTTT; CDR3 protein: CASSLIFDSFGTEAFF
V gene: TRBV12-3/TRBV12-4; J gene: TRBJ2-7; D gene: -; clone size: -; CDR3 DNA: TGTGCCAGCAGTCCCTTTCGAGGGTTTGAGCAGTACTTC; CDR3 protein: CASSPFRGFEQYF
V gene: TRBV27; J gene: TRBJ2-5; D gene: TRBD1; clone size: -; CDR3 DNA: TGTGCCAGCAGTTTAGTAGGGACAGGGGGGAGGGAGACCCAGTACTTC; CDR3 protein: CASSLVGTGGRETQYF
V gene: TRBV11-3; J gene: TRBJ2-3; D gene: TRBD2; clone size: -; CDR3 DNA: TGTGCCAGCAGCTTAGGAGCGGGGGGTGGCACAGATACGCAGTATTTT; CDR3 protein: CASSLGAGGGTDTQYF
V gene: TRBV15; J gene: TRBJ2-3; D gene: TRBD2; clone size: -; CDR3 DNA: TGTGCCACCAGCCCCCGACTAGCGGGGGTGTCCGATACGCAGTATTTT; CDR3 protein: CATSPRLAGVSDTQYF
V gene: TRBV5-1; J gene: TRBJ2-3; D gene: TRBD2; clone size: few; CDR3 DNA: TGCGCCAGCAAGCAGCGGGGGGAGAGAAACACAGATACGCAGTATTTT; CDR3 protein: CASKQRGERNTDTQYF
V gene: TRBV4-2; J gene: TRBJ2-2; D gene: -; clone size: -; CDR3 DNA: TGTGCCAGCAGCCAAGATCGCCGGGGATACACCGGGGAGCTGTTTTTT; CDR3 protein: CASSQDRRGYTGELFF
V gene: TRBV6-6; J gene: TRBJ1-1; D gene: -; clone size: -; CDR3 DNA: TGTGCCAGCAGTTACCAGGGTGGGACTGAAGCTTTCTTT; CDR3 protein: CASSYQGGTEAFF
V gene: TRBV3-1/TRBV3-2; J gene: TRBJ2-7; D gene: -; clone size: -; CDR3 DNA: TGTGCCAGCAGCCAGGTCGCGAGCGAGCAGTACTTC; CDR3 protein: CASSQVASEQYF
V gene: TRBV7-2; J gene: TRBJ2-5; D gene: TRBD1; clone size: -; CDR3 DNA: TGTGCCAGCAGCTACACCGGGACAGCCCAAGAGACCCAGTACTTC; CDR3 protein: CASSYTGTAQETQYF
V gene: TRBV3-1/TRBV3-2; J gene: TRBJ2-1; D gene: TRBD2; clone size: -; CDR3 DNA: TGTGCCAGCAGCCCTAGCGGGGGGAGTGGGTTCTTC; CDR3 protein: CASSPSGGSGFF
V gene: TRBV2; J gene: TRBJ1-2; D gene: -; clone size: -; CDR3 DNA: TGTGCCAGCAGTGCAGGGGAGTATGGCTACACCTTC; CDR3 protein: CASSAGEYGYTF
V gene: TRBV27; J gene: TRBJ1-5; D gene: TRBD1; clone size: many; CDR3 DNA: TGTGCCAGCAGTACGACAGGGGGCGGTGTGGGTCGGCAGCCCCAGCATTTT; CDR3 protein: CASSTTGGGVGRQPQHF
V gene: TRBV27; J gene: TRBJ1-2; D gene: -; clone size: -; CDR3 DNA: TGTGCCAGCAGTACCCCCGGGAGAGACTATGGCTACACCTTC; CDR3 protein: CASSTPGRDYGYTF
V gene: TRBV3-1/TRBV3-2; J gene: TRBJ2-3; D gene: TRBD2; clone size: -; CDR3 DNA: TGTGCCAGCAGCCAAGATAGAGCGGGACTAGCGGGAGGGCGAGATACGCAGTATTTT; CDR3 protein: CASSQDRAGLAGGRDTQYF